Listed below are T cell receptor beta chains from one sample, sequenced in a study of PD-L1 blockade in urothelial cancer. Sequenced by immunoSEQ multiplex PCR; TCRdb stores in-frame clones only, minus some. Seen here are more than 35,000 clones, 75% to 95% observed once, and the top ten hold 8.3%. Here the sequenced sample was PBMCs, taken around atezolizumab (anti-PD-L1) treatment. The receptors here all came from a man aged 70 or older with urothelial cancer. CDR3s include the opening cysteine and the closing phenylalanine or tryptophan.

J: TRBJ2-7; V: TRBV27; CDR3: CASRDRNYEQYF
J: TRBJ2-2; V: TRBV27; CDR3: CASSSFTGNTGELFF
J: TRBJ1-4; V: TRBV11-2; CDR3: CASRPSGTGVEKLFF
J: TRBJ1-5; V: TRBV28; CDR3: CASSPVGAGLSNQPQHF
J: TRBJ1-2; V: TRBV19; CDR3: CASSITGTGDFGYTF
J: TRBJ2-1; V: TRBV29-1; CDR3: CSVGAATSYNEQFF
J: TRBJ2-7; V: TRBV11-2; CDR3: CASSLYGSPMYEQYF
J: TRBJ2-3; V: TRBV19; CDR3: CASSMGTSRTDTQYF
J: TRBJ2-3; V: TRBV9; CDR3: CASSALTSGRAGGTQYF
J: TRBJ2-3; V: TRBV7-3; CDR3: CASSPRTSGSTDTQYF
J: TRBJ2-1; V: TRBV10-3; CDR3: CATYGGELWQFF
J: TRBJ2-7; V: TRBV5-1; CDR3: CASSDPGTDSYEQYF
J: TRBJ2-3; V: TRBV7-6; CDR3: CASSLAASGTGTQYF
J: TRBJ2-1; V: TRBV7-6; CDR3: CASSLGFAGLAGGGEQFF
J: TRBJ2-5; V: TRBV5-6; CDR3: CASSFPGLASQETQYF
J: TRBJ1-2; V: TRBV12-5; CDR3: CASGLVLTNYGYTF
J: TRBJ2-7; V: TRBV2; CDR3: CASLSGSGYEQYF
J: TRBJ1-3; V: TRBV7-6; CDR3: CAGQGGPSGNTIYF
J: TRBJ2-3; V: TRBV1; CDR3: CTSSQDSSNSGSTDTQYF
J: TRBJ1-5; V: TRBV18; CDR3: CASTNNQGSNQPQHF
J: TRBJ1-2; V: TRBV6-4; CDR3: CASSPNAGQGGGYTF
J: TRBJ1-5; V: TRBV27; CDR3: CASGGYRDNQPQHF
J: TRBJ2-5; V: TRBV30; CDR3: CAWSVRGAGETQYF
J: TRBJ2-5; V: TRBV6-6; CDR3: CASRMTSGQETQYF
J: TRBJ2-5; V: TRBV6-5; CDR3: CASRDQDRGSETQYF
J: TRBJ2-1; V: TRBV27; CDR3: CASSLWLAGYNEQFF
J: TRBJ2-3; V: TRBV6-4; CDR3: CASSDGRASTDTQYF
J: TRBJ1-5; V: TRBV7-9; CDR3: CASSSLDGNQPQHF
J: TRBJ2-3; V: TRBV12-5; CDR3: CASGQGARDTQYF
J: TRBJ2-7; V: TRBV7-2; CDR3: CASSSYGDSYEQYF
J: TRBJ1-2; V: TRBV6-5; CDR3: CASSYSSQGDNYGYTF
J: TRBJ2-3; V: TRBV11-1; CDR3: CASSLDPSGKGADTQYF
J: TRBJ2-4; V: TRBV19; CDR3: CASSDPGGSGKNIQYF
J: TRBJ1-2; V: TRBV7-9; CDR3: CASSLGPEWLVYGYTF
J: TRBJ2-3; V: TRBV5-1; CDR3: CASSKLAGGSDTQYF
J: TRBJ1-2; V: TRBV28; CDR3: CASSPPGQSYGYTF
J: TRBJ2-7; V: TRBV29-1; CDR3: CSVEKGRLAGGGYEQYF
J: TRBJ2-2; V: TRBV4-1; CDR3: CASSQEPYLAGDGELFF
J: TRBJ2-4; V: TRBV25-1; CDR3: CASSELNGEELAKNIQYF
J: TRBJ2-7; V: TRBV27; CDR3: CASSYGTGYEQYF
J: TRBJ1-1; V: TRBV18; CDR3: CASCHGGVNTEAFF
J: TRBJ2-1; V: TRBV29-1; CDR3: CSGATGTRHNEQFF
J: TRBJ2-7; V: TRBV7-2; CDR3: CASSPAGLSSYEQYF
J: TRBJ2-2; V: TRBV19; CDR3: CASSMRADRSGELFF
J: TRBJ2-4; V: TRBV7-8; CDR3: CASSLREGHGNIQYF
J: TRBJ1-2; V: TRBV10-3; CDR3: CAISEVAGKDGYTF
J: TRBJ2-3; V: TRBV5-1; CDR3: CASSVSGTGTDTQYF
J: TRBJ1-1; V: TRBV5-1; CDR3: CASSLGMGGNTEAFF
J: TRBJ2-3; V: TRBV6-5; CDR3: CASSYLGYNTDTQYF
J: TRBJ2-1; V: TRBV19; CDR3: CASRVDSNSYNEQFF